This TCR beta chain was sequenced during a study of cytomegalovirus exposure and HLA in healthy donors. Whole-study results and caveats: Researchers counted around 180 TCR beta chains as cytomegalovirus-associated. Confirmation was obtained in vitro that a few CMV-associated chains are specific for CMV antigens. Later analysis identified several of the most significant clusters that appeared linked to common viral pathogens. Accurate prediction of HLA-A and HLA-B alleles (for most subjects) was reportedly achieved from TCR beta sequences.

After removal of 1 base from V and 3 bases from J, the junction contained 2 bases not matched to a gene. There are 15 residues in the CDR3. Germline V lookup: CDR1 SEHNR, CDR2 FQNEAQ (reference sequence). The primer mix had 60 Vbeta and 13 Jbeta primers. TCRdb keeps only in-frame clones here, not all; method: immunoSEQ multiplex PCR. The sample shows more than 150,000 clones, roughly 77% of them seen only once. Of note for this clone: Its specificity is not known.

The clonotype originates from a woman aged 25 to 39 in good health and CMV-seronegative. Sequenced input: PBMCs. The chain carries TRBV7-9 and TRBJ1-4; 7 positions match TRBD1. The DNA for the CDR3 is TGTGCCAGCAGCTTAGGGGGACAGCCTAATGAAAAACTGTTTTTT. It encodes CASSLGGQPNEKLFF. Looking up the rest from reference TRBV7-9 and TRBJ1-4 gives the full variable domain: DTGVSQNPRHKITKRGQNVTFRCDPISEHNRLYWYRQTLGQGPEFLTYFQNEAQLEKSRLLSDRFSAERPKGSFSTLEIQRTEQGDSAMYLCASSLGGQPNEKLFFGSGTQLSVL.